Listed below are T cell receptor beta chains from one sample, sequenced in a study of beta chain features in type 1 diabetes. The assay was immunoSEQ multiplex PCR, and TCRdb's table has in-frame clones only and misses some. The top ten hold roughly 1.4% of the sample, which has 120,000 to 150,000 clones, 8.5% to 12% seen once. Sequencing was performed on naive CD4+ T cells from blood. These receptors were obtained from a young man in good health. CDR3s include the opening cysteine and the closing phenylalanine or tryptophan. D genes are given only for firm matches. Size tells how often a clone was seen (once, few, many) or the class of an expanded clone, and some rows leave it out.

.,many,TRBV29-1,TRBJ1-1,CSVAQGGSTEAFF,TGCAGCGTAGCCCAGGGTGGTAGTACTGAAGCTTTCTTT
TRBD2,few,TRBV19,TRBJ2-3,CASSMGLRTDTQYF,TGTGCCAGTAGTATGGGACTAAGAACAGATACGCAGTATTTT
TRBD2,.,TRBV9,TRBJ2-2,CASSARGGDGELFF,TGTGCCAGCAGCGCGCGGGGGGGCGACGGGGAGCTGTTTTTT
.,many,TRBV11-2,TRBJ2-3,CASSTGDGADTQYF,TGTGCCAGCAGCACGGGGGATGGAGCAGATACGCAGTATTTT
.,many,TRBV15,TRBJ2-5,CATSRDHGSEETQYF,TGTGCCACCAGCAGAGATCATGGTAGCGAGGAGACCCAGTACTTC
TRBD2,.,TRBV2,TRBJ2-7,CASRSGLAGKTYEQYF,TGTGCCAGCAGGTCAGGACTAGCGGGGAAAACCTACGAGCAGTACTTC
TRBD2,few,TRBV7-2,TRBJ2-7,CASRKGGGGAWYEQYF,TGTGCCAGCAGGAAAGGGGGCGGGGGGGCGTGGTACGAGCAGTACTTC
.,few,TRBV30,TRBJ2-5,CASSQGKETQYF,TGTGCCTCCTCTCAGGGGAAAGAGACCCAGTACTTC
.,few,TRBV27,TRBJ2-5,CASSLSGPGLETQYF,TGTGCCAGCAGTTTATCGGGGCCAGGGTTAGAGACCCAGTACTTC
.,.,TRBV5-1,TRBJ1-5,CASSLVQDNQPQHF,TGCGCCAGCAGCTTAGTCCAGGACAATCAGCCCCAGCATTTT
TRBD1,few,TRBV6-5,TRBJ2-3,CASRRQGAGTDTQYF,TGTGCCAGCAGGAGACAGGGGGCTGGCACAGATACGCAGTATTTT
TRBD2,once,TRBV18,TRBJ2-1,CASSRGRGIDEQFF,TGTGCCAGCTCCCGCGGGCGGGGGATCGATGAGCAGTTCTTC
TRBD1,.,TRBV7-2,TRBJ2-7,CASSFGQGNEQYF,TGTGCCAGCAGCTTTGGACAGGGCAACGAGCAGTACTTC
TRBD2,.,TRBV10-3,TRBJ2-1,CAISGHSGLAGGSSYNEQFF,TGTGCCATCAGTGGTCACAGTGGACTAGCGGGGGGGAGCTCCTACAATGAGCAGTTCTTC
.,.,TRBV18,TRBJ1-4,CASSQQGRLEKLFF,TGTGCCAGCTCACAGCAGGGGCGGCTTGAAAAACTGTTTTTT
.,few,TRBV9,TRBJ1-1,CASSVGEWATEAFF,TGTGCCAGCAGCGTAGGAGAGTGGGCCACTGAAGCTTTCTTT
TRBD2,few,TRBV19,TRBJ2-7,CASTPRGGTSVDEQYF,TGTGCCAGTACCCCCCGGGGGGGGACTAGCGTCGACGAGCAGTACTTC
.,few,TRBV9,TRBJ2-7,CASSVDPQTTYEQYF,TGTGCCAGCAGCGTAGATCCACAGACAACCTACGAGCAGTACTTC
.,few,TRBV19,TRBJ2-5,CASSKGMEETQYF,TGTGCCAGTAGTAAAGGCATGGAGGAGACCCAGTACTTC
.,.,TRBV4-1,TRBJ2-2,CASSQDWTSNTGELFF,TGCGCCAGCAGCCAAGATTGGACTTCAAACACCGGGGAGCTGTTTTTT
TRBD1,few,TRBV5-5,TRBJ2-7,CASSADRARASYEQYF,TGTGCCAGCAGCGCGGACAGGGCACGAGCGTCCTACGAGCAGTACTTC
.,.,TRBV28,TRBJ2-6,CASSIPGGADSGANVLTF,TGTGCCAGCAGTATTCCTGGGGGGGCCGACTCTGGGGCCAACGTCCTGACTTTC
.,few,TRBV7-9,TRBJ2-7,CASSLAGGFSYEQYF,TGTGCCAGCAGCTTAGCGGGGGGATTCTCCTACGAGCAGTACTTC
.,.,TRBV6-5,TRBJ1-2,CASRMGPSLYGYTF,TGTGCCAGCAGGATGGGCCCGTCGCTCTATGGCTACACCTTC
.,many,TRBV4-3,TRBJ2-5,CASSQDYRDQETQYF,TGCGCCAGCAGCCAAGATTACAGGGACCAAGAGACCCAGTACTTC
TRBD1,few,TRBV28,TRBJ2-7,CASSRDRGLYEQYF,TGTGCCAGCAGCCGGGACAGGGGGCTCTACGAGCAGTACTTC
.,many,TRBV29-1,TRBJ2-3,CSVEAGGTDTQYF,TGCAGCGTTGAAGCAGGGGGCACAGATACGCAGTATTTT